The next 13 T cell receptor beta chains were all read from a single sample in a study of control samples from healthy donors and cancer patients. Only in-frame clones appear in the TCRdb table, and some are missing; sequencing was by immunoSEQ multiplex PCR. This table has around 13,000 clones, just under 95% appearing once. Sequencing was done on a sample of PBMCs. The receptors were gathered from a man older than 75 with lung cancer.

This clone appeared once. The chain carries TRBV12-3 or TRBV12-4 and TRBJ1-2, with 7 bases fitting TRBD1. The CDR3 is made up of 11 amino acids. The V segment lost 5 bases and the J segment 11 bases; nucleotides outside the gene matches: 5. The CDR3 reads CASSRDSWYTF. The CDR3 nucleotides read TGTGCCAGCAGTCGGGACAGTTGGTACACCTTC.

The chain joins TRBV28 to TRBJ2-5, with TRBD1 matching over 10 bases. This CDR3 contains 14 residues. Germline CDR1 is MDHEN and CDR2 is SYDVKM. Germline trimming cut 5 bases from V and 4 bases from J; bases unmatched to any gene: 4. CDR3 coding DNA: TGTGCCAGCAGTAGACAGGGGGCCGGAGAGACCCAGTACTTC. Amino acids: CASSRQGAGETQYF.

The CDR3 here is CASKTSGTGELFF. Written as DNA, the CDR3 is TGTGCCAGCAAGACCTCAGGCACCGGGGAGCTGTTTTTT. V is TRBV7-3 and J is TRBJ2-2; unclear D gene. The length of the CDR3 is 13 residues. The germline V gene encodes CDR1 SGHTA and CDR2 FQGTGA. V shed 7 bases and J shed 4 bases, with 10 bases lying between them.

The chain uses TRBV6-5 and TRBJ1-5; perhaps TRBD1 as D (6 bases). V was pared by 2 bases and J by 0 bases, with 8 bases between. The CDR3 contains 15 residues. The germline V gene encodes CDR1 MNHEY and CDR2 SVGAGI. For the CDR3, the DNA is TGTGCCAGCAGTTACGACAGGTTTAGCAATCAGCCCCAGCATTTT. The encoded protein is CASSYDRFSNQPQHF.

This chain joins TRBV6-5 and TRBJ1-1; 10 positions match TRBD1. The V segment lost 4 bases and the J segment 11 bases; nucleotides outside the gene matches: 7. The CDR3 is made up of 13 amino acids. Germline-derived CDR1 and CDR2 are MNHEY and SVGAGI. The chain's CDR3 is CASSSRQGAAAFF. CDR3 sequence (DNA): TGTGCCAGCAGTTCCCGACAGGGGGCCGCGGCTTTCTTT.

The rearrangement links TRBV5-1 to TRBJ2-3, with D perhaps matching TRBD1 (6 bases). V was cut by 5 bases and J by 3 bases, with 13 bases left in between. Germline CDR1 SGHRS, CDR2 YFSETQ. There are 14 residues in the CDR3. The CDR3 DNA reads as TGCGCCAGCAGAGAGTCGACAGGTACAGATACGCAGTATTTT. Its translation is CASRESTGTDTQYF.

This chain joins TRBV6-6 and TRBJ2-7; 7 bases agree with TRBD2. Germline CDR1 reads MNHNY; CDR2 reads SVGAGI (reference sequence). J lost 0 bases, V lost 5 bases, and 4 bases had no gene match. This CDR3 region has 14 residues. Written as DNA, the CDR3 is TGTGCCAGCAGTGACGGGGGGAGCTCCTACGAGCAGTACTTC. Its translation: CASSDGGSSYEQYF.

V is TRBV11-2 and J is TRBJ2-5; the D is unclear. The V end was cut by 0 bases, the J end by 5 bases, with 7 bases between. The germline gives CDR1 SGHAT, CDR2 FQNNGV. The CDR3 runs 13 residues. The DNA of the CDR3 is TGTGCCAGCAGCTTAGACGGGCTTGAGACCCAGTACTTC. Translated: CASSLDGLETQYF.

About this clone itself: Mismatch with germline at one junction end may stem from a read error. The chain employs TRBV14 and TRBJ2-1; TRBD1 agrees at 9 bases. CDR3 length: 13 amino acids. Per the germline V gene, CDR1 is SGHDN and CDR2 is FVKESK. The CDR3 nucleotides read TGTGCCAGCAGCCAACATACCGGACAGGGGAGCGTCTTC. It encodes CASSQHTGQGSVF.

The J gene is TRBJ1-1, the V gene TRBV4-1; D uncertain. Germline CDR1 is MGHRA and CDR2 is YSYEKL. The CDR3 has 15 residues. V lost 3 bases and J lost 1, with 12 bases in between. CDR3 residues: CASSQTEARNTEAFF. The CDR3 DNA is TGCGCCAGCAGCCAGACGGAGGCCCGGAACACTGAAGCTTTCTTT.

This clone was seen only once. The rearrangement links TRBV2 to TRBJ2-1; possible D gene TRBD2, 7 bases. Trimming removed 3 bases from V and 3 bases from J, with 12 bases in between. The CDR3 consists of 15 residues. The germline V gene encodes CDR1 SNHLY and CDR2 FYNNEI. CDR3 sequence reads: CASSDGGLIYNEQFF. Here the CDR3 DNA reads TGTGCCAGCAGTGACGGGGGGCTGATCTACAATGAGCAGTTCTTC.

The count of this clone is one. This chain uses TRBV7-2 with TRBJ1-2; D might be TRBD1 (5 bases). Per germline, CDR1 SGHTA and CDR2 FQGNSA. The V end lost 4 bases, the J end lost 4 bases, and 19 bases lay between the germline ends. There are 16 residues in the CDR3. CDR3 DNA sequence: TGTGCCAGCAGCTCATCCCACAGGCTCTTCGGCTATGGCTACACCTTC. This sequence encodes CASSSSHRLFGYGYTF.

The chain uses TRBV5-6 and TRBJ2-7; D may be TRBD1 or TRBD2 (6 bases each). The CDR3 has 17 amino acids. V was cut by 2 bases and J by 1 base, with 19 bases left in between. Looked up from germline, CDR1 is SGHDT and CDR2 is YYEEEE. The CDR3 nucleotides read TGTGCCAGCAGCTTATGGGCTGGGGGGCGGGAATCCTACGAGCAGTACGTC. Protein sequence: CASSLWAGGRESYEQYV.